Included here is one TCR beta chain sequence, with context. The repertoire was sequenced with immunoSEQ multiplex PCR; TCRdb's copy has only in-frame clones and lacks some. The table shows about 49,000 clones, with roughly 88% occurring only once. The sample is drawn from a study of radiotherapy plus CTLA-4 blockade in lung cancer. Trimming took 5 bases from V and 8 from J, leaving 15 bases between them. This CDR3 has 12 residues. In germline, CDR1 is SQVTM, CDR2 ANQGSEA. The clonotype originates from a human donor with non-small cell lung cancer whose response to radiotherapy plus ipilimumab could not be evaluated. The chain carries TRBV29-1 and TRBJ1-2; possibly TRBD1 for D (5 bases). The sample was peripheral blood, taken from a patient treated with radiotherapy plus ipilimumab. The DNA for the CDR3 is TGCAGCGTTAGGACTAAGAGGGACGGCTACACCTTC. Amino acid sequence: CSVRTKRDGYTF.